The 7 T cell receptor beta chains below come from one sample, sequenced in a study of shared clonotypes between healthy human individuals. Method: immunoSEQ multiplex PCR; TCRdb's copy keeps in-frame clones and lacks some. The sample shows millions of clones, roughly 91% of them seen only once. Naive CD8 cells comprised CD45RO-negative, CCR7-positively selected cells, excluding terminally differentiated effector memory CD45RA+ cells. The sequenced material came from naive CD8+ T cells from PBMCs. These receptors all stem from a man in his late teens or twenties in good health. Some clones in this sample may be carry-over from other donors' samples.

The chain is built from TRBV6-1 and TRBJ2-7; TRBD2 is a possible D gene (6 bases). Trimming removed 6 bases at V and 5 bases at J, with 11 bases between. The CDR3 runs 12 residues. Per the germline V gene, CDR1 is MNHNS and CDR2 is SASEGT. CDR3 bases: TGTGCCAGCAGCCACCGGGAGCACGAGCAGTACTTC. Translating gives CASSHREHEQYF.

The CDR3 DNA sequence: TGTGCCAGCAGCCCTGACAGGAGCTCCTACAATGAGCAGTTCTTC. Translated, it gives CASSPDRSSYNEQFF. V and J are TRBV5-4 and TRBJ2-1; weak D call: TRBD1 (6 bases). With 4 bases removed from V and 0 bases from J, the gap between germline ends came to 11 bases. This CDR3 is 15 amino acids long. CDR1 is SGHNT and CDR2 is YYREEE in the germline V gene (reference sequence). Filled out from reference TRBV5-4 and TRBJ2-1, the complete variable domain reads ETGVTQSPTHLIKTRGQQVTLRCSSQSGHNTVSWYQQALGQGPQFIFQYYREEENGRGNFPPRFSGLQFPNYSSELNVNALELDDSALYLCASSPDRSSYNEQFFGPGTRLTVL.

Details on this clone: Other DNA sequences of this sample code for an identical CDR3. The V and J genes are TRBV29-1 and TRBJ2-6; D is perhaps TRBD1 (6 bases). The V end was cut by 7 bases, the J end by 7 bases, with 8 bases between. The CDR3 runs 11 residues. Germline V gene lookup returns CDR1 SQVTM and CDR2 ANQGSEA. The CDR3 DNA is TGCAGCGCTGGGACAGCCAACGTCCTGACTTTC. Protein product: CSAGTANVLTF.

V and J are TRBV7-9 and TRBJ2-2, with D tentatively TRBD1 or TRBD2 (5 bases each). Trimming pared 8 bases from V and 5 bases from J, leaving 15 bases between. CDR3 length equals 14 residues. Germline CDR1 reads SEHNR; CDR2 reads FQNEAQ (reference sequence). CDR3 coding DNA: TGTGCCAGCGGGGTGGGGGAAATAACCGGGGAGCTGTTTTTT. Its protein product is CASGVGEITGELFF.

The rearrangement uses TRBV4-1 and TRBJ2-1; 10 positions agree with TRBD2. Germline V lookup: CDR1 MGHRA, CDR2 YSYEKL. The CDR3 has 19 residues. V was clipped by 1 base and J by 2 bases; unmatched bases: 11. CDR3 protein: CASSQGGGWTSGTYNEQFF. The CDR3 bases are TGCGCCAGCAGCCAAGGCGGGGGCTGGACTAGCGGAACCTACAATGAGCAGTTCTTC.

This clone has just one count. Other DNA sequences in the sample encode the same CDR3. CDR3 sequence reads: CASRGTSGSNEQFF. The CDR3 DNA follows: TGTGCCAGCCGCGGGACTAGCGGGAGCAATGAGCAGTTCTTC. V and J are TRBV9 and TRBJ2-1; 14 bases align to TRBD2. CDR1 SGDLS and CDR2 YYNGEE come from the germline V gene. The CDR3 has 14 residues. Trimming took 7 bases from V and 6 from J; bases not matched to a gene: 3. Drawing the rest from reference TRBV9 and TRBJ2-1, the complete variable domain is DSGVTQTPKHLITATGQRVTLRCSPRSGDLSVYWYQQSLDQGLQFLIQYYNGEERAKGNILERFSAQQFPDLHSELNLSSLELGDSALYFCASRGTSGSNEQFFGPGTRLTVL.

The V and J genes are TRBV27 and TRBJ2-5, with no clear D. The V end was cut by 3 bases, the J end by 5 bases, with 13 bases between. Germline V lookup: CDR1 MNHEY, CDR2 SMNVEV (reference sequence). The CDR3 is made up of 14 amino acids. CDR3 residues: CASSFASFGETQYF. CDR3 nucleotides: TGTGCCAGCAGTTTTGCCTCGTTCGGCGAGACCCAGTACTTC.